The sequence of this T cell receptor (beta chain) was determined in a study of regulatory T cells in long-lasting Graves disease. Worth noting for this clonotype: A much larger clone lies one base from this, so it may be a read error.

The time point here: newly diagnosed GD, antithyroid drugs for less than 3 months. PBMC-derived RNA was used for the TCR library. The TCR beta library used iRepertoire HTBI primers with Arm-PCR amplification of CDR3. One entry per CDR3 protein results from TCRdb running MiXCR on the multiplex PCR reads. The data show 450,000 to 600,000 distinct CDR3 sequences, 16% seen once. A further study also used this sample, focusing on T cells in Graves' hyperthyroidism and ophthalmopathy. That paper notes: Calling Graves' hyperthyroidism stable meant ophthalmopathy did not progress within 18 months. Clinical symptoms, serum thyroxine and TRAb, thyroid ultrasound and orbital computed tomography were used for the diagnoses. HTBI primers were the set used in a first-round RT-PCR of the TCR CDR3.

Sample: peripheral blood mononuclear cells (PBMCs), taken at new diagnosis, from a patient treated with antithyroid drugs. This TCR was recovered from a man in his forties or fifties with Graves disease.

The CDR3 here is CASSQGGGTGELFF. The CDR3 nucleotides are TGTGCCAGCAGCCAAGGAGGGGGGACCGGGGAGCTGTTTTTT. The gene calls are TRBV3-1 and TRBJ2-2, with D possibly called TRBD1 or TRBD2 (6 bases each). The CDR3 spans 14 residues. The germline V gene encodes CDR1 LGHDT and CDR2 YNNKEL (reference sequence). Deletions cut 1 base from V and 5 bases from J, with 8 bases between. Together with reference TRBV3-1 and TRBJ2-2, the CDR3 gives the full variable domain: DTAVSQTPKYLVTQMGNDKSIKCEQNLGHDTMYWYKQDSKKFLKIMFSYNNKELIINETVPNRFSPKSPDKAHLNLHINSLELGDSAVYFCASSQGGGTGELFFGEGSRLTVL.